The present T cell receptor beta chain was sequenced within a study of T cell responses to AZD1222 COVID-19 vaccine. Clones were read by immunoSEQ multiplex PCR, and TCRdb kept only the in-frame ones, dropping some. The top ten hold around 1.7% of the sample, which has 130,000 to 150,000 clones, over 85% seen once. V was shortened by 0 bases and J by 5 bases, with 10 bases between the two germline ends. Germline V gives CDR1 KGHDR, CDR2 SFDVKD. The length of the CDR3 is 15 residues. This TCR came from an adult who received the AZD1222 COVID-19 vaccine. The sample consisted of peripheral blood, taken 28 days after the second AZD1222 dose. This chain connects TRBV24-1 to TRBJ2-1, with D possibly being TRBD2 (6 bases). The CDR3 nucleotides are TGTGCCACCAGTGATTTGTCGGGGGAGAACAATGAGCAGTTCTTC. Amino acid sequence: CATSDLSGENNEQFF.